This TCR beta chain comes out of a study of Ad26.COV2.S vaccination and SARS-CoV-2 variants. The wider study: Donor was one of the participants in the Ad26.COV2.S arm of the COV1001 trial. Whole-study results and caveats: Breadth, reportedly substantial, characterized the spike-specific CD8+ and CD4+ T cell responses after vaccination.

Method: immunoSEQ multiplex PCR; TCRdb's copy keeps in-frame clones and lacks some. The data contain hundreds of thousands of clones, around 89% of them seen just once; the ten biggest clones take up just under 5%. Germline trimming cut 1 base from V and 4 bases from J; bases unmatched to any gene: 5. CDR1 is LNHDA and CDR2 is SQIVND in the germline V gene (reference sequence). This CDR3 is 16 amino acids long. This clone has just one count. The target antigen is unknown. Indicated treatment: 19 received Ad26.COV2.S at low or high dose, single or two shots; about 5 received placebo; per-sample allocation not given. The samples date from day 63 after the first vaccine or placebo injection.

The material sequenced was peripheral blood, taken in a trial of Ad26.COV2.S vaccine versus placebo. The rearrangement uses TRBV19 and TRBJ2-2, with TRBD2 matching over 8 bases. The receptor comes from a person aged 18-60 years who received the Ad26.COV2.S COVID-19 vaccine or a placebo. CDR3 DNA sequence: TGTGCCAGTAGTATAGGGTACGGGAGGGCCACCGGGGAGCTGTTTTTT. Translation: CASSIGYGRATGELFF.